This TCR beta chain was identified during a study of blood T cell repertoires in COVID-19 (dated by TCRdb to about 2020). At the level of the whole study: Samples covering the acute and convalescent phases of COVID-19 were provided by collaborators in the United States, Italy and Spain. The prospective study material was composed of cDNA or gDNA derived from T cells, B-cell-depleted T cells, or PBMCs. Deeply sampled blood TCRbeta repertoires from subjects exposed to, actively infected with, or recovered from COVID-19 were included in the dataset. The repertoires were released in a freely available public database intended as a resource for research on the immune response to SARS-CoV-2. Samples were obtained from the ongoing ImmuneRACE study (first 160 participants) and from over 1,000 subjects provided by 6 global collaborators. A de-identified subject ID, COVID-19 status, age in years and sex were almost always included in the sample metadata. Where HLA class I and class II types were available, the types were taken from metadata supplied by the sample provider, not from assay-based typing.

TCRbeta CDR3 regions were amplified from genomic DNA by means of the immunoSEQ Assay, a bias-controlled multiplex PCR. In the paper's pipeline: Within the assay, amplification of reference gene primers was used to estimate how many nucleated cells each sample contained. To quantify the absolute abundance of each unique TCRbeta CDR3 rearrangement, sequence reads were collapsed and filtered. For each sample, productive Simpson clonality was calculated by taking the square root of Simpson's diversity index across productive rearrangements. In its TCRdb copy, this immuneACCESS table keeps in-frame sequences only and misses some clones. Where compared with another copy, unresolved V genes explain less than half of these, and the others have no known cause. V and J calls and clone size follow that table, whereas D and trimming were derived from the DNA. The sample table holds approximately 170,000 clones, of which 80% were seen once. Of the sample, around 5.9% is held by the ten largest clones.

Participants in the prospective study were enrolled through a virtual design, were aged about 18 to 90 years, and lived in 24 United States geographic areas. In the prospective study, participants were assigned to cohorts based on the clinical history participants reported in a screening survey and a study questionnaire. For ImmuneRACE Cohort 3, a participant was defined as recovered based on two consecutive negative NP/OP PCR tests, clearance by a healthcare professional, or resolution of symptoms. Each participant in the prospective study had whole blood, serum and a nasopharyngeal or oropharyngeal swab collected by mobile phlebotomists. Prospective study participants could optionally give additional blood draws and questionnaires over an approximately 2-month period. Before DNA extraction, blood samples from the prospective study were shipped at room temperature or frozen. The junction shows trimming of 1 base on V and 0 bases on J, plus 6 bases between the germline ends. The CDR3 sequence holds 14 residues, the cysteine and phenylalanine included. Only the CDR3 DNA stays, 42 bases, in frame from base 1. CDR1 and CDR2 were assigned from the germline V gene (reference sequence) as LGHDT and YNNKEL.

To note about this clone: Its specific antigen is unknown. Base qualities are not at hand, and no much larger clone is one base apart.

The paper as a whole reports these results and caveats: The amount of clinical and demographic metadata varied by source and participant and was provided uncurated.

The sequence derives from a man aged 35-49 years who had recovered from COVID-19. Material for sequencing was PBMCs or T cells enriched from blood (not recorded which). This chain is built from TRBV3-1 (or the pseudogene TRBV3-2) and TRBJ1-1, with the D gene uncertain. The bases read TGTGCCAGCAGCCAAGGAGGGTTGAACACTGAAGCTTTCTTT. It is translated as CASSQGGLNTEAFF.